These 28 T cell receptor delta chains share one sample of origin, sequenced in a study of γδ T cells in repeated Plasmodium falciparum infection. Vgamma9/Vdelta2+ and Vdelta2-negative gammadelta T cells were flow-sorted from PBMC for bulk sequencing. TCRdb reran clone calling via CATT on the multiplex PCR reads. The sample holds about 50,000 delta-chain clones, roughly 1.9% seen once. The sequenced sample was gamma-delta T cells from blood. These receptors were obtained from a pool of human donors (malaria-infected and uninfected, not separated).

This clone has just a few counts. A much larger clone differs from this one at a single base, so this may be a read error. The chain has TRDV1 and TRDJ1; 10 nucleotides match TRDD3. The J gene was missing in TCRdb and was found by matching the end of the DNA to germline. Germline assignment: CDR1 TSWWSYY and CDR2 QGS. CDR3 length: 24 residues. CDR3 sequence: CAPGEPHVNLFPSTGGSYTDKLIF. Here the CDR3 DNA reads TGTGCTCCTGGGGAACCCCACGTTAACCTATTTCCTAGTACTGGGGGATCTTACACCGATAAACTCATCTTT.

At least ten counts were recorded for this clone. The chain has TRDV2 and TRDJ3, with TRDD3 matching over 10 bases. Germline assignment: CDR1 GEAIGNYY and CDR2 EKD. Germline trimming cut 0 bases from V and 2 bases from J; bases unmatched to any gene: 18. This CDR3 is 23 amino acids long. The CDR3 region has the DNA TGTGCCTGTGACACCATGTCCGAGGTACTGGGGGATGGAGGGACCTGGGACACCCGACAGATGTTTTTC. Translated: CACDTMSEVLGDGGTWDTRQMFF.

Points on this clone: The protein held in TCRdb is that of a much larger clone and does not match this DNA's translation at residue 19, likely because of a read error; the protein shown is translated from the DNA. J gene calling gave no result, while the V gene is TRDV1; no DNA check was done on the table's D call, TRDD3. The CDR3 spans 21 residues. Per germline, CDR1 TSWWSYY and CDR2 QGS. The CDR3 spells CALGDHFLILGGYRGTDKFIF. The CDR3 bases are TGTGCTCTTGGGGACCACTTCCTTATTCTTGGGGGATACCGGGGCACCGATAAATTCATCTTT.

This clone occurred a few times. It differs at one base from a far larger clone, so likely a read error. At the DNA level, this CDR3 is encoded by other sequences in the same sample as well. V is TRDV1 and J is TRDJ1; TRDD3 matches 7 bases. This CDR3 is 22 amino acids long. The V gene's germline CDR1 is TSWWSYY and CDR2 QGS. The CDR3 DNA sequence: TGTGCTCTTGGGGAATTATGCGTTGGGCTACTGGGGACCTACGGGTACACCGATAAGCTCATCTTT. It yields the protein CALGELCVGLLGTYGYTDKLIF.

This clone appeared many times. The chain joins TRDV1 to TRDJ1; 8 positions agree with TRDD3. The length of the CDR3 is 26 residues. The V gene end was trimmed by 0 bases and the J gene end by 0 bases; junction bases not matched to a gene: 33. Looked up from germline, CDR1 is TSWWSYY and CDR2 is QGS. Here the CDR3 reads CALGELAPYLPRELGGTFRYTDKLIF. As DNA, the CDR3 is TGTGCTCTTGGGGAACTAGCCCCCTACTTGCCGAGGGAACTGGGGGGAACCTTTAGGTACACCGATAAACTCATCTTT.

Of note for this clone: A far larger clone differs by one base, so this is likely a read error. Other DNA sequences in this specimen translate into the identical CDR3. This rearrangement joins TRDV2 to TRDJ1; a possible D gene is TRDD2 (6 bases). The J gene, left out of TCRdb, was set here by checking the DNA against germline. Trimming took 2 bases from V and 0 from J, leaving 36 bases between them. This CDR3 is 23 amino acids long. CDR1 and CDR2 (germline): GEAIGNYY, EKD. The CDR3 DNA follows: TGTGCCTGTGACATGGTCGGATTCCTCCCAAACCTTCCGGCTGGAGCGTACACCGATAAACTCATCTTT. Translated, it gives CACDMVGFLPNLPAGAYTDKLIF.

This clone was seen a few times. TCRdb's entry gives the protein of a much larger clone, which mismatches this DNA's translation at residue 10, likely from a read error; the protein reported here is translated from the DNA. The V and J genes are TRDV1 and TRDJ1; D gene ambiguous. TCRdb supplies no J gene; here it was assigned by aligning the nucleotide sequence to germline. Trimming removed 0 bases at V and 3 bases at J, with 11 bases between. The CDR3 extends over 15 amino acids. Germline V gives CDR1 TSWWSYY, CDR2 QGS. The CDR3 nucleotides are TGTGCTCTTGGGGAACTAAGGTCTATCGCCGATAAACTCATCTTT. Its protein product is CALGELRSIADKLIF.

With respect to this clone: The TCRdb protein comes from a much larger clone and disagrees with this DNA's translation at residue 12, likely due to a read error; the protein given here is derived from the DNA. This chain connects TRDV3 to TRDJ1, with 13 bases lining up with TRDD3. TCRdb does not report a J gene; here it was assigned by matching the DNA to germline references. Germline values: CDR1 TVYSNPD, CDR2 GDNSRS (reference sequence). Losses at the gene ends were 0 bases for V and 2 bases for J; bases not matched to a gene: 33. The CDR3 is 25 residues long. DNA of the CDR3: TGTGCCTTTAGGATTGTTACTACTTCCTTTTCGCACTGGGGGATACGCGTTAAGAATACCGATAAACTCATCTTT. It specifies CAFRIVTTSFSHWGIRVKNTDKLIF.

A word on this clone: For this DNA, TCRdb reports the protein of a much larger clone, which diverges at residue 15, most likely from a read error; the protein presented here is translated directly from the DNA. The chain is built from TRAV38-2/DV8 and TRDJ1; D gene ambiguous. Germline matching of the DNA provided the J gene here, since TCRdb leaves it blank. The V gene lost 2 bases and the J gene lost 4 bases, with 30 bases spanning the gap. Germline CDR1 is TSESDYY and CDR2 is QEAYKQQN. The CDR3 totals 20 residues. The CDR3: CAYRRVSPSEGPRYIDKLIF. The CDR3 DNA sequence: TGTGCTTATAGGAGGGTTTCCCCCTCCGAAGGCCCTCGGTACATCGATAAACTCATCTTT.

This clone was recorded a few times. The TCRdb record carries a much larger clone's protein, which differs from this DNA's translation at residue 14; a read error is the likely cause, and the protein listed here is the DNA translation. V is TRDV2 and J is TRDJ1, with TRDD2 matching 7 bases. TCRdb lists no J gene, so it was determined here by aligning the DNA to germline. The germline CDR1 and CDR2 sequences are GEAIGNYY and EKD. Trimming removed 2 bases from V and 0 bases from J; junction bases left unmatched: 29. The CDR3 spans 23 residues. The CDR3 here is CACDMVGFLPNLPDGAYTDKLIF. DNA of the CDR3: TGTGCCTGTGACATGGTCGGATTCCTCCCAAACCTTCCTGATGGAGCGTACACCGATAAACTCATCTTT.

In the case of this clone: This DNA's translation differs at residue 13 from TCRdb's protein, which comes from a much larger clone; a read error is likely, and the protein shown is translated from the DNA. Other DNA sequences within the sample encode an identical CDR3. The chain uses TRDV1 and TRDJ1; 11 bases line up with TRDD3. Since TCRdb gives no J gene, matching the DNA to germline was used here to assign it. The germline CDR1 and CDR2 sequences are TSWWSYY and QGS. V gave up 2 bases and J gave up 4 bases; unmatched junction bases: 30. The CDR3 consists of 24 residues. The CDR3 region has the DNA TGTGCTCTTGGGGAAACTGCGGTACGGAATGACCTAACCGTACTGGGGGATAATCACGATAAACTCATCTTT. Its translation: CALGETAVRNDLTVLGDNHDKLIF.

This clone came up a few times. TCRdb's protein, taken from a much larger clone, differs from this DNA's translation at residue 11, likely owing to a read error; the protein displayed comes from the DNA. The gene calls are TRDV3 and TRDJ1, with 7 bases lining up with TRDD3. TCRdb offers no J gene call, so here the DNA was matched to germline to obtain one. Germline CDR1 is TVYSNPD and CDR2 is GDNSRS (reference sequence). CDR3 length: 23 amino acids. V lost 2 bases, J lost 8 bases, and 41 bases stayed unmatched. The DNA of the CDR3 is TGTGCCTTTCTTACCCCCGGGCTGACCAACTCCCTACTGAGTACTGGGGTGACCTCCAAACTCATCTTT. It translates to CAFLTPGLTNSLLSTGVTSKLIF.

This clone occurred a few times. A read error likely explains why the TCRdb protein, taken from a much larger clone, differs from this DNA's translation at residue 5; the protein shown is translated from the DNA. J is TRDJ1 and V is TRDV2, with TRDD3 matching 11 bases. TCRdb leaves out the J gene; it was filled in here by matching the DNA to germline. There are 13 residues in the CDR3. Germline assignment: CDR1 GEAIGNYY and CDR2 EKD. Trimming removed 3 bases from V and 6 bases from J; junction bases left unmatched: 2. The CDR3 loop reads CACDQLGDNKLIF. In DNA, the CDR3 is TGTGCCTGTGACCAACTGGGGGATAATAAACTCATCTTT.

This clone was picked up a small number of times. TCRdb has a much larger clone's protein, which differs at residue 5 from the translation of this DNA, likely because of a read error; what is shown is the protein translated from the DNA. The chain combines TRDV1 with TRDJ1; D is perhaps TRDD2 (7 bases). Here the J gene was assigned by germline matching of the DNA, as TCRdb has none. This CDR3 region has 25 residues. Germline CDR1 reads TSWWSYY; CDR2 reads QGS. Trimming removed 4 bases from V and 0 bases from J, with 42 bases in between. The DNA of the CDR3 is TGTGCTCTTGGGGTACCTCATTTCCTACGGGGTTCGTTACGCTGGGGAGCCTCCTACACCGATAAACTCATCTTT. It specifies CALGVPHFLRGSLRWGASYTDKLIF.

This clone was detected ten times or more. V and J are TRDV2 and TRDJ1; 11 nucleotides agree with TRDD3. The CDR3 covers 19 residues. Germline trimming cut 3 bases from V and 0 bases from J; bases unmatched to any gene: 14. Germline assignment: CDR1 GEAIGNYY and CDR2 EKD. The CDR3 DNA follows: TGTGCCTGTGACCAACTTTGGGGGATACGGGGGGATAACACCGATAAACTCATCTTT. The encoded protein is CACDQLWGIRGDNTDKLIF.

In its sample, this clone was seen many times. It is likely a read error: a sequence one base away is far more abundant. The V gene is TRDV2; the J gene was not called. The CDR3 totals 15 residues. CDR1 and CDR2 (germline): GEAIGNYY, EKD. CDR3 in DNA: TGTGCCTGTGACACCGTGTCCTCCCACACCGATAAACTCACCTTT. Translated, it gives CACDTVSSHTDKLTF.

Ten or more counts support this clone. The TCRdb protein, from a much larger clone, departs from this DNA's translation at residue 12, likely by read error; the protein shown derives from the DNA. The sample holds other DNA sequences that translate to the same CDR3. V gene TRDV1 combines with J gene TRDJ1; D possibly corresponds to TRDD2 (7 bases). TCRdb is silent on the J gene; assignment here came from matching the DNA to germline. Germline values: CDR1 TSWWSYY, CDR2 QGS. There are 22 residues in the CDR3. Trimming shortened V by 4 bases and J by 0 bases, and 33 bases separated the two germline ends. The CDR3 DNA follows: TGTGCTCTTGGGGTTCCCTTCCTCCGTCGGGGCCGGGGGACCCGATACACCGATAAACTCATCTTT. Amino acids: CALGVPFLRRGRGTRYTDKLIF.

This clone has just a few counts. A far larger clone is one nucleotide away, so this likely arose from a read error. The same CDR3 can be traced to other DNA sequences in this sample. The chain has TRDV1 and TRDJ1, with D tentatively TRDD3 (6 bases). The J gene, absent from TCRdb, was called here by matching the DNA to germline. Germline lookup yields CDR1 TSWWSYY and CDR2 QGS. Trimming took off 3 bases at V and 0 bases at J, with 26 bases between the two ends. This CDR3 region has 20 residues. Written as DNA, the CDR3 is TGTGCTCTTGGGGAGCGACTCCCAGGTGTGATGGGGGGTTACACCGATAAACTCATCTTT. This encodes CALGERLPGVMGGYTDKLIF.

Points on this clone: A read error likely explains why the TCRdb protein, taken from a much larger clone, differs from this DNA's translation at residue 5; the protein shown is translated from the DNA. This chain uses TRAV38-2/DV8 with TRDJ1; D possibly corresponds to TRDD3 (6 bases). The J gene, missing from TCRdb, was assigned here through DNA to germline matching. The CDR3 has 20 residues. V was pared by 4 bases and J by 5 bases, with 33 bases between. Germline CDR1 TSESDYY, CDR2 QEAYKQQN. The chain's CDR3 is CAYRCGTAFRVGDRRDKLIF. Written as DNA, the CDR3 is TGTGCTTATAGGTGCGGCACTGCTTTCCGAGTCGGGGATCGCAGGGATAAACTCATCTTT.

This clone appeared a few times. A far larger clone is a single base away, which makes a read error likely. Other DNA sequences in the sample encode the same CDR3. The J segment was not called; the V segment is TRDV1; TRDD3, as called in the table, went unchecked against the DNA. Germline loops: CDR1 TSWWSYY, CDR2 QGS. The length of the CDR3 is 17 residues. This CDR3 is CALGEHDWGLNTDKLIF. The CDR3 DNA reads as TGTGCTCTTGGGGAACATGACTGGGGGCTGAACACCGATAAGCTCATCTTT.

This clone was seen repeatedly, ten times or more. A read error is likely here: a far larger clone is one base away. In the same sample, other DNA sequences code for this CDR3. The chain carries TRDV1 and TRDJ1; 10 positions agree with TRDD3. TCRdb gives no J gene; it was assigned here by matching the DNA to germline. Germline V gene sequence: CDR1 TSWWSYY, CDR2 QGS. The CDR3 is 18 amino acids. The CDR3 nucleotides are TGTGCTCTTGGGACCCGATTCCCGTACTGGGGGATCTCCGACAAACTCATCTTT. Amino acids: CALGTRFPYWGISDKLIF.

This clone was detected only a few times. TCRdb records a much larger clone's protein for this DNA, with a difference at residue 5 that likely arises from a read error; the protein given is the translation of the DNA. The chain has TRDV2 and TRDJ1; a possible D gene is TRDD3 (5 bases). The CDR3 covers 14 residues. V was shortened by 3 bases and J by 6 bases, with 16 bases between the two germline ends. The germline V gene encodes CDR1 GEAIGNYY and CDR2 EKD. CDR3 loop: CACDLLAGTNKLIF. In nucleotides, the CDR3 is TGTGCCTGTGACCTGTTGGCTGGGACCAATAAACTCATCTTT.

This clone was counted at least ten times. The protein recorded in TCRdb matches a much larger clone and deviates from this DNA's translation at residue 4, suggesting a read error; the protein here is obtained by translating the DNA. V usage is TRDV2 and J usage is TRDJ1, with 12 bases fitting TRDD3. Here the J gene was assigned by germline matching of the DNA, as TCRdb has none. Per the germline V gene, CDR1 is GEAIGNYY and CDR2 is EKD. The CDR3 length is 18 residues. J gave up 2 bases and V 5 bases, and 14 bases lay outside the gene matches. The CDR3 DNA reads TGTGCCTGTGTCCCGGTACTGGGGGATACAAGAGAGACCGATAAACTCATCTTT. Translating it yields CACVPVLGDTRETDKLIF.

This clone was counted between two and nine times. The protein TCRdb gives is from a much larger clone and does not agree with this DNA's translation at residue 7, likely a read error; the protein shown here comes from the DNA. The chain has TRDV1 and TRDJ1, with 12 bases lining up with TRDD3. The J gene was missing in TCRdb and was found by matching the end of the DNA to germline. This CDR3 is built from 20 residues. Germline loops: CDR1 TSWWSYY, CDR2 QGS. Germline trimming cut 2 bases from V and 3 bases from J; bases unmatched to any gene: 16. CDR3 in DNA: TGTGCTCTTGGGGAATTGAGCCCTTACTGGGGGATACCCAATCCCGATAAACTCATCTTT. This translates into CALGELSPYWGIPNPDKLIF.

In its sample, this clone was seen a few times. TCRdb's protein, taken from a much larger clone, differs from this DNA's translation at residue 9, likely owing to a read error; the protein displayed comes from the DNA. CDR3 residues: CALGDPPIRIPIQLYWGIEHTDKLIF. The CDR3, as DNA: TGTGCTCTTGGGGATCCCCCCATTCGGATTCCTATCCAATTGTACTGGGGGATCGAACACACCGATAAACTCATCTTT. The rearrangement uses TRDV1 and TRDJ1; 10 bases agree with TRDD3. The V gene's germline CDR1 is TSWWSYY and CDR2 QGS. Losses at the gene ends were 3 bases for V and 0 bases for J; bases not matched to a gene: 34. The CDR3 is 26 residues long.

Comments on this clone: For this DNA, TCRdb reports the protein of a much larger clone, which diverges at residue 8, most likely from a read error; the protein presented here is translated directly from the DNA. The chain uses TRDV3 and TRDJ1; D not resolved. The J gene, missing from TCRdb, was assigned here through DNA to germline matching. The CDR3 is 13 residues long. The germline V gene has CDR1 TVYSNPD and CDR2 GDNSRS (reference sequence). V lost 2 bases to trimming and J lost 4 bases, with 14 bases between them. As DNA, the CDR3 is TGTGCCTTTTCCCCCGGCCGGGTCGATAAACTCATCTTT. Its protein is CAFSPGRVDKLIF.

Details on this clone: The protein given by TCRdb reflects a much larger clone and differs at residue 16 from this DNA's translation, likely from a read error; the protein shown is the DNA's translation. The chain is built from TRDV1 and TRDJ1; 8 bases agree with TRDD3. TCRdb does not report a J gene; here it was assigned by matching the DNA to germline references. The germline CDR1 and CDR2 sequences are TSWWSYY and QGS. The CDR3 totals 20 residues. CDR3 in DNA: TGTGCTCTTGGGAAACGAACGGTCCTGGGGATACCTGGGTACACCAATAAACTCATCTTT. This codes for CALGKRTVLGIPGYTNKLIF.

Only a few counts were recorded for this clone. The translation of this DNA and the TCRdb protein of a much larger clone differ at residue 9, probably owing to a read error; the protein shown here is translated from the DNA. V usage is TRDV1 and J usage is TRDJ1, with no clear D. In the absence of a J gene in TCRdb, the DNA was matched to germline to assign it here. The CDR3 sequence is 16 residues long. The germline CDR1 and CDR2 sequences are TSWWSYY and QGS. The V and J ends lost 3 bases and 0 bases respectively, with 14 bases between them. The chain's CDR3 is CALGDPSFLDTDKLIF. The CDR3 DNA is TGTGCTCTTGGGGACCCGTCCTTTCTCGACACCGATAAACTCATCTTT.